This T cell receptor (beta chain) emerged from a study of a mutant IDH1 vaccine in newly diagnosed glioma. Study information: Vaccines were begun 4-6 weeks after radiotherapy alone, or with temozolomide cycles.

Time point in this sample: week 35, safety follow-up. It was 300 ug of mutant IDH1 20-mer peptide that made up each vaccine dose, given with topical imiquimod. Data came from immunoSEQ multiplex PCR; TCRdb stores just in-frame clones and leaves some out. The table records 50,000 to 75,000 clones, roughly 74% of them present only once. A note on this clone: Its specificity is not known.

The input for sequencing was PBMCs, taken from a glioma patient whose treatment included an IDH1 peptide vaccine. This TCR came from a man aged 45 to 65 with glioma.

The CDR3: CASSIGGMNTEAFF. Written as DNA, the CDR3 is TGTGCCAGCAGCATCGGAGGGATGAACACTGAAGCTTTCTTT. J is TRBJ1-1 and V is TRBV7-3; unclear D gene. Germline CDR1 and CDR2: SGHTA and FQGTGA. V was trimmed by 5 bases and J by 0 bases, leaving 10 bases between them. The CDR3 runs 14 residues. Full variable domain (outside the CDR3, taken from reference TRBV7-3 and TRBJ1-1): GAGVSQTPSNKVTEKGKYVELRCDPISGHTALYWYRQSLGQGPEFLIYFQGTGAADDSGLPNDRFFAVRPEGSVSTLKIQRTERGDSAVYLCASSIGGMNTEAFFGQGTRLTVV.